The clone carrying this T cell receptor beta chain has a handful of counts. Antigen specificity is unknown. This sample is drawn from a study of response to subunit inactivated influenza vaccine. TCRdb processed the RT-PCR reads anew with MiXCR; each CDR3 protein has one entry. The sample has 530,000 or so distinct CDR3 sequences; around 15% are singletons. Study-level points and caveats: The authors offered the suggestion that each seasonal influenza vaccination recruits few new T cells.

This CDR3 has 16 residues. Germline V gene sequence: CDR1 DFQATT, CDR2 SNEGSKA (reference sequence). V was trimmed by 1 base and J by 7 bases, leaving 19 bases between them. V is TRBV20-1 and J is TRBJ1-4; D perhaps matches TRBD1 (5 bases). The sequences come from PBMCs from blood, collected 12 days after vaccination. The TCR was taken from a man in his fifties or sixties who received an inactivated influenza vaccine. The DNA for the CDR3 is TGCAGTGCTAGAGCCGCGGGGGGAGGACATAGTGAAAAACTGTTTTTT. This gives the protein CSARAAGGGHSEKLFF.